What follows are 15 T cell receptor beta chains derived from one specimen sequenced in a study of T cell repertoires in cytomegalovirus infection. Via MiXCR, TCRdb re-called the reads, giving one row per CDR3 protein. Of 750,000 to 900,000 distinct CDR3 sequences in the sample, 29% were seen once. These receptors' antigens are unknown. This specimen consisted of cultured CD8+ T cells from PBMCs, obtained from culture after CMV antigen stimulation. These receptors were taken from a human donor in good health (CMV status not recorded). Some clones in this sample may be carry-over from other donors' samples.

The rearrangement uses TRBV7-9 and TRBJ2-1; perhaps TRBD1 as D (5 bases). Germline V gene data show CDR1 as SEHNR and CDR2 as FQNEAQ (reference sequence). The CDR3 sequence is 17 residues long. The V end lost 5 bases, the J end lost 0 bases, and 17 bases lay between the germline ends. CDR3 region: CASSGTQDRSSYNEQFF. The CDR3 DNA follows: TGTGCCAGCAGCGGAACACAAGACAGAAGCTCCTACAATGAGCAGTTCTTC.

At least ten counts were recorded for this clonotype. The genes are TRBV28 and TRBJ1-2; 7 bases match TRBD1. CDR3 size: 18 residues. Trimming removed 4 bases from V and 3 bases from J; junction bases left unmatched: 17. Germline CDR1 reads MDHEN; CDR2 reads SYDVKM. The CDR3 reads CASSSTDRKTPRDYGYTF. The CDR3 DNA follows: TGTGCCAGCAGTTCCACGGACAGGAAGACCCCTAGGGACTATGGCTACACCTTC.

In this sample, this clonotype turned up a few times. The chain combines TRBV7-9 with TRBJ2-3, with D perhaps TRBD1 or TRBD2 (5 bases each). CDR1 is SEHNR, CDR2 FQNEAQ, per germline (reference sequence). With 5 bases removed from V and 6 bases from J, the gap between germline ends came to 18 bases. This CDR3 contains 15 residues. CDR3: CASSDTGAQVDTQYF. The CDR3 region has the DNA TGTGCCAGCAGCGATACCGGGGCCCAAGTGGATACGCAGTATTTT.

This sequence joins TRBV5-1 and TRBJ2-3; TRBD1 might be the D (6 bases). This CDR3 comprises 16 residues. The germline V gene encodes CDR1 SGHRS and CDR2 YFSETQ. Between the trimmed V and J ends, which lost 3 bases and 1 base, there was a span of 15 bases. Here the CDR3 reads CASSWLGGPGTDTQYF. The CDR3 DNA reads TGCGCCAGCAGCTGGTTAGGGGGACCGGGCACAGATACGCAGTATTTT.

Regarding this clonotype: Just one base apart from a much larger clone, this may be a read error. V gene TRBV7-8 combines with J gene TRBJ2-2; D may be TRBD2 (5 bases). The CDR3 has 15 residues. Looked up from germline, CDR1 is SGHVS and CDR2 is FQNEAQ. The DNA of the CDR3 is TGTGCCATCAGCTTAGCGCGAGGGTCGGGCGGGGAGCTGTTTTTT. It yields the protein CAISLARGSGGELFF.

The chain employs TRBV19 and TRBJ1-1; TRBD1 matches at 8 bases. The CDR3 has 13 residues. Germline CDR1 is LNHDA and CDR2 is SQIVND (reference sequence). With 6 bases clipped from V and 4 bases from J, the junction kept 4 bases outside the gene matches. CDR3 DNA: TGTGCCAGTAGAGACAGGGGTGTCACTGAAGCTTTCTTT. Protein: CASRDRGVTEAFF.

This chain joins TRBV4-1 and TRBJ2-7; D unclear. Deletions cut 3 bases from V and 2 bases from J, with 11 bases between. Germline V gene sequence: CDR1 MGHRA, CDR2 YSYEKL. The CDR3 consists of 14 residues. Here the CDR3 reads CASSHSPAPYEQYF. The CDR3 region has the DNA TGCGCCAGCAGCCATTCTCCAGCTCCCTACGAGCAGTACTTC.

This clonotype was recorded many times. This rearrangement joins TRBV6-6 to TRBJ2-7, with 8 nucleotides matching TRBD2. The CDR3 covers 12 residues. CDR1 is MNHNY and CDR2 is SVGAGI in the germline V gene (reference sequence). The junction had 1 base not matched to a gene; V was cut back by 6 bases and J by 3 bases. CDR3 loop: CASRTSDYEQYV. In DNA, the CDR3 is TGTGCCAGCAGGACTAGCGACTACGAGCAGTACGTC.

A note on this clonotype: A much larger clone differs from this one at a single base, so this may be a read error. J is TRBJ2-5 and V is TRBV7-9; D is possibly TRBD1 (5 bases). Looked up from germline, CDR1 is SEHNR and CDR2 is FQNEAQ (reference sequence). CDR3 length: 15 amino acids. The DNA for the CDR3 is TGTGCCAGCAGCTTAGAACCAGGGCTGGTAGAGTCCCAGTACTTC. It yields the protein CASSLEPGLVESQYF.

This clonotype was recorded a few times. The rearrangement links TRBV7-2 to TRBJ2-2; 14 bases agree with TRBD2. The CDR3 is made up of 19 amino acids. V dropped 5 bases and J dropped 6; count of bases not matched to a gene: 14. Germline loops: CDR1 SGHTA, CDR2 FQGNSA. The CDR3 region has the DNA TGTGCCAGCAGCCTCCCATCGACTAGCGGGGGGGCTATCGCCGGGGAGCTGTTTTTT. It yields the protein CASSLPSTSGGAIAGELFF.

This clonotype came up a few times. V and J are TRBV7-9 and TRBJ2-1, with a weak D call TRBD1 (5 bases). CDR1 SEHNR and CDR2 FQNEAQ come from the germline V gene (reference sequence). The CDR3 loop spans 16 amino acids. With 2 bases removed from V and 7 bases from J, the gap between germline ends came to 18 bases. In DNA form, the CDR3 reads TGTGCCAGCAGCTTAAGTCCGGCCAGGGTTGTAAATGAGCAGTTCTTC. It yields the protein CASSLSPARVVNEQFF.

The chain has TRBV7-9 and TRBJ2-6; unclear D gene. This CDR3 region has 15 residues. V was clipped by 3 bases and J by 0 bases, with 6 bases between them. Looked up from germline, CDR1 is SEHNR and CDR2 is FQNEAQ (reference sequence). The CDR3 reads CASSFPSSGANVLTF. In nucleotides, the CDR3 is TGTGCCAGCAGCTTTCCGAGCTCTGGGGCCAACGTCCTGACTTTC.

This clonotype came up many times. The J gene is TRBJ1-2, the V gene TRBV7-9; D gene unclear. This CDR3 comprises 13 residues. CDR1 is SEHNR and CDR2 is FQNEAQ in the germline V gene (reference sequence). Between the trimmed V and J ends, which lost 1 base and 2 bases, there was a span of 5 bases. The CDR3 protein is CASSLGENYGYTF. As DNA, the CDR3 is TGTGCCAGCAGCTTAGGAGAGAACTATGGCTACACCTTC. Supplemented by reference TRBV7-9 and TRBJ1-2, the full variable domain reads DTGVSQNPRHKITKRGQNVTFRCDPISEHNRLYWYRQTLGQGPEFLTYFQNEAQLEKSRLLSDRFSAERPKGSFSTLEIQRTEQGDSAMYLCASSLGENYGYTFGSGTRLTVV.

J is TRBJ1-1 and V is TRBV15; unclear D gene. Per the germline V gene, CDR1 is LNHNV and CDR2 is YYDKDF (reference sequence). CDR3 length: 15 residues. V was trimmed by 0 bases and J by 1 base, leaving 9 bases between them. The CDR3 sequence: CATSRDLGRNTEAFF. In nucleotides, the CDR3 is TGTGCCACCAGCAGAGATTTGGGGAGGAACACTGAAGCTTTCTTT. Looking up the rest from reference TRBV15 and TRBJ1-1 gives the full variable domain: DAMVIQNPRYQVTQFGKPVTLSCSQTLNHNVMYWYQQKSSQAPKLLFHYYDKDFNNEADTPDNFQSRRPNTSFCFLDIRSPGLGDTAMYLCATSRDLGRNTEAFFGQGTRLTVV.

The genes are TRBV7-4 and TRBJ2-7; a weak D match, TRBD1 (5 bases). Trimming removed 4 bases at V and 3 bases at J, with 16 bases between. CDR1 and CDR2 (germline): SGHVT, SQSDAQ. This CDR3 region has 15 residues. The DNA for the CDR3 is TGTGCCAGCAGCTACCGGGCGGCAGGGCTCTACGAGCAGTACTTC. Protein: CASSYRAAGLYEQYF.